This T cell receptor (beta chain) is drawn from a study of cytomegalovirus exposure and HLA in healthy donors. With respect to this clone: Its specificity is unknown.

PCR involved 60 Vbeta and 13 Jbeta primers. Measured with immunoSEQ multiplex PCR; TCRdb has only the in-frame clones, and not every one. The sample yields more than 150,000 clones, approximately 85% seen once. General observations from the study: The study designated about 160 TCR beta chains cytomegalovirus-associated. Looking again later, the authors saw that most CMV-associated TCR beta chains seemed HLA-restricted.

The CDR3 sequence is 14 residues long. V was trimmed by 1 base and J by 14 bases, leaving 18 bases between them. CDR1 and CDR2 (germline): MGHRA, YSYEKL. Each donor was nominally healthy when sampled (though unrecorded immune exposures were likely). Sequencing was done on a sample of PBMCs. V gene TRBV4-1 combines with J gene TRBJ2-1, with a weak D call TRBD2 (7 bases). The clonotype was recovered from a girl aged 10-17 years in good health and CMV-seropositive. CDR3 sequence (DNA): TGCGCCAGCAGCCAAGGACTAGCCGCTGAGGGGGAGTTCTTC. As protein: CASSQGLAAEGEFF.